This T cell receptor beta chain was profiled in a study of T cell responses to AZD1222 COVID-19 vaccine. On this clone: Its specificity is unknown.

The CDR3 covers 17 residues. Germline CDR1 is SGHRS and CDR2 is YFSETQ. Trimming took 2 bases from V and 4 from J; bases not matched to a gene: 8. Study conclusions and caveats: Repertoire sampling was restricted to post-peak T cell response timepoints.

TCRdb's copy holds only in-frame clones and misses some; the assay was immunoSEQ multiplex PCR. This repertoire shows around 100,000 clones, about nine tenths found once; its top ten account for under 2%. The sequence derives from an adult in good health. This material consisted of peripheral blood, taken on day 0 of AZD1222 vaccination. The chain joins TRBV5-1 to TRBJ2-1; 11 bases align to TRBD2. The CDR3 DNA sequence: TGCGCCAGCAGCTTAACTAGCGGGAGACGACTTTACAATGAGCAGTTCTTC. This codes for CASSLTSGRRLYNEQFF.